The next 9 T cell receptor beta chains were all read from a single sample in a study of T-cell reconstitution after alpha-beta-depleted transplantation in children. Unique molecular identifiers tagged the TCRbeta library. TCRdb independently ran MiXCR on the PCR reads; one entry per CDR3 protein. The top ten hold approximately 1.1% of the sample, which has 600,000 to 700,000 distinct CDR3 sequences, 16% seen once. The specimen comprised PBMCs from the stem cell graft donor, sampled from the stem cell graft. These receptors originate from a human donor who donated a stem cell graft to a child with acute myeloid leukemia.

This rearrangement joins TRBV7-9 to TRBJ2-7, with 10 bases lining up with TRBD1. CDR1 SEHNR and CDR2 FQNEAQ come from the germline V gene (reference sequence). Trimming removed 4 bases from V and 3 bases from J; junction bases left unmatched: 6. This CDR3 comprises 15 residues. For the CDR3, the DNA is TGTGCCAGCAGCTCCGAGGACAGGGGGGACTACGAGCAGTACTTC. This gives the protein CASSSEDRGDYEQYF.

This clonotype was recorded at least ten times. The chain is built from TRBV15 and TRBJ1-6, with a possible D match to TRBD1 (6 bases). With 0 bases removed from V and 7 bases from J, the gap between germline ends came to 10 bases. CDR1 LNHNV and CDR2 YYDKDF come from the germline V gene (reference sequence). The CDR3 is 15 amino acids. The CDR3 loop is CATSRDRGLNSPLHF. The CDR3 region has the DNA TGTGCCACCAGCAGAGATCGGGGGCTCAATTCACCCCTCCACTTT.

This clonotype has a count of ten or more. V gene TRBV12-3 or TRBV12-4 combines with J gene TRBJ1-1; possibly TRBD1 for D (5 bases). The CDR3 has 12 amino acids. V lost 7 bases and J lost 6, with 12 bases in between. Written as DNA, the CDR3 is TGTGCCAGCACATGGGGGGGTGCTGAAGCTTTCTTT. It codes for CASTWGGAEAFF.

This clonotype came up many times. This chain links TRBV20-1 with TRBJ1-5; perhaps TRBD1 as D (5 bases). The CDR3 has 12 amino acids. Between the trimmed V and J ends, which lost 6 bases and 4 bases, there was a span of 10 bases. Germline assignment: CDR1 DFQATT and CDR2 SNEGSKA (reference sequence). CDR3 amino acids: CSAAQGNQPQHF. CDR3 DNA sequence: TGCAGTGCCGCCCAGGGTAATCAGCCCCAGCATTTT.

The chain recombines TRBV9 with TRBJ2-1; D might be TRBD1 (5 bases). The CDR3 is made up of 15 amino acids. Germline CDR1 is SGDLS and CDR2 is YYNGEE. Deletions cut 2 bases from V and 4 bases from J, with 13 bases between. The CDR3, as DNA: TGTGCCAGCAGCGTGGCACAGGCACATTACAATGAGCAGTTCTTC. Its translation is CASSVAQAHYNEQFF.

Details on this clonotype: A read error may produce the germline difference seen at one junction end. The rearrangement links TRBV4-3 to TRBJ2-1, with TRBD2 identical over 8 bases. In germline, CDR1 is LGHNA, CDR2 YSLEER. The CDR3 length is 17 residues. CDR3: CPSSQDGGLGRYNEQFF. As DNA, the CDR3 is TGCCCCAGCAGCCAAGATGGGGGACTAGGCCGTTACAATGAGCAGTTCTTC.

This clonotype has ten or more counts. The V gene is TRBV7-6, the J gene TRBJ1-5; D unclear. V was cut by 2 bases and J by 6 bases, with 11 bases left in between. This CDR3 is 14 amino acids long. Germline CDR1 reads SGHVS; CDR2 reads FNYEAQ. The CDR3 here is CASSLSDKAQPQHF. The CDR3 DNA follows: TGTGCCAGCAGCTTATCCGACAAGGCTCAGCCCCAGCATTTT.

This clonotype was counted ten times or more. The V call is TRBV6-5, the J call TRBJ2-7; the D call may be TRBD1 or TRBD2 (6 bases each). This CDR3 region has 16 residues. The V end lost 2 bases, the J end lost 2 bases, and 16 bases lay between the germline ends. Germline V lookup: CDR1 MNHEY, CDR2 SVGAGI. The CDR3 DNA reads as TGTGCCAGCAGTTACCTCGAAGGGGGGCCCACCTACGAGCAGTACTTC. Translation: CASSYLEGGPTYEQYF.

On this clonotype itself: One base away lies a much larger clone, so this may be a sequencing read error. The chain links TRBV12-3 or TRBV12-4 to TRBJ2-2, with D tentatively TRBD1 (5 bases). This CDR3 is 14 amino acids long. The CDR3 region has the DNA TGTGCCAACAGTCCCGGACAGAACACCGGGGAGCTGTTTTTT. Protein: CANSPGQNTGELFF.